These 26 T cell receptor beta chains were all obtained from the same sample, sequenced in a study of spatial heterogeneity in lung cancer. Described time point: sample taken at primary tumor resection. Tumor, nontumor lung or frozen PBMC supplied whole RNA that was sequenced unsorted. One entry per CDR3 protein, called by TCRdb with MiXCR from the 5' RACE reads. The table records about 92,000 distinct CDR3 sequences, approximately 12% of them present only once. This material consisted of PBMCs, taken at surgery. These receptor sequences come from a male donor with early-stage non-small cell lung cancer.

This clonotype came up a few times. Here the CDR3 reads CASSHGPSLPLHF. CDR3 sequence (DNA): TGTGCCAGCAGCCACGGTCCAAGTTTGCCCCTCCACTTT. The rearrangement uses TRBV3-1 and TRBJ1-6; D gene unclear. The CDR3 loop spans 13 amino acids. Trimming removed 3 bases from V and 13 bases from J, with 13 bases in between. The germline gives CDR1 LGHDT, CDR2 YNNKEL (reference sequence).

The gene calls are TRBV19 and TRBJ2-2, with TRBD2 matching 15 bases. The germline gives CDR1 LNHDA, CDR2 SQIVND (reference sequence). The CDR3 runs to 21 residues. V lost 6 bases, J lost 9 bases, and 23 bases stayed unmatched. CDR3: CASRMDPGLAGGDDIPRELFF. In DNA, the CDR3 is TGTGCCAGTAGAATGGATCCGGGACTAGCGGGAGGAGACGATATACCCAGGGAGCTGTTTTTT.

This clonotype was picked up a small number of times. The chain links TRBV20-1 to TRBJ2-3; TRBD2 agrees at 10 bases. The V and J ends lost 0 bases and 6 bases, in that order; junction bases with no gene match: 6. CDR3 length equals 15 residues. Germline V gene data show CDR1 as DFQATT and CDR2 as SNEGSKA (reference sequence). In DNA, the CDR3 is TGCAGTGCTAGAGATCTGCTAGCGGGAGTGGATACGCAGTATTTT. Its protein is CSARDLLAGVDTQYF.

V is TRBV12-3 or TRBV12-4 and J is TRBJ2-6, with 8 bases aligning to TRBD2. The CDR3 loop spans 20 amino acids. V was clipped by 2 bases and J by 0 bases; unmatched bases: 12. The CDR3 region has the DNA TGTGCCAGCAGTTTAAAGGTATTCCTAGCGGGTAACTCTGGGGCCAACGTCCTGACTTTC. It codes for CASSLKVFLAGNSGANVLTF.

The V call is TRBV5-1, the J call TRBJ2-5; no clear D gene. Trimming pared 0 bases from V and 3 bases from J, leaving 6 bases between. Germline CDR1 and CDR2: SGHRS and YFSETQ. The CDR3 runs 13 residues. CDR3 loop: CASSLANEETQYF. CDR3 bases: TGCGCCAGCAGCTTGGCAAATGAAGAGACCCAGTACTTC.

The chain has TRBV29-1 and TRBJ2-7, with 7 bases matching TRBD1. Per germline, CDR1 SQVTM and CDR2 ANQGSEA. Trimming removed 7 bases from V and 7 bases from J; junction bases left unmatched: 13. The CDR3 consists of 13 residues. The CDR3, as DNA: TGCAGCGCCGTCGTAGGGGGCCAAGGGGAGCAGTACTTC. Translated, it gives CSAVVGGQGEQYF.

V is TRBV7-2 and J is TRBJ2-7, with unresolved D. Germline V CDR1 and CDR2: SGHTA, FQGNSA. The CDR3 spans 13 residues. V was clipped by 5 bases and J by 5 bases, with 13 bases between them. CDR3 residues: CASSPPSIHEQYF. The CDR3 nucleotides read TGTGCCAGCAGCCCTCCTAGTATCCACGAGCAGTACTTC.

This clonotype turned up a few times. Here the CDR3 DNA reads TGTGCCAGCAGAAGATCCGGGACAGGGAACAATCAGCCCCAGCATTTT. Translated: CASRRSGTGNNQPQHF. The chain joins TRBV5-6 to TRBJ1-5, with 9 bases fitting TRBD1. After removal of 5 bases from V and 3 bases from J, the junction contained 9 bases not matched to a gene. This CDR3 is 16 amino acids long. From germline, CDR1 is SGHDT and CDR2 YYEEEE.

The gene calls are TRBV6-2 or TRBV6-3 and TRBJ1-6; D ambiguous. V gave up 6 bases and J gave up 2 bases, with 23 bases separating them. Germline V gene data show CDR1 as MNHEY and CDR2 as SVGEGT. The CDR3 loop spans 19 amino acids. The DNA of the CDR3 is TGTGCCAGCAGCCCACTCGAGGGAGCTACGGGAACCTATAATTCACCCCTCCACTTT. Residues: CASSPLEGATGTYNSPLHF.

In the case of this clonotype: The junction departs from the called germline gene at one end, perhaps through a read error. The chain is built from TRBV4-1 and TRBJ2-7, with 9 bases aligning to TRBD2. The CDR3 spans 17 residues. Germline V gene lookup returns CDR1 MGHRA and CDR2 YSYEKL. The DNA for the CDR3 is TGCGCCAGCAGCCAAGATACCAGCGGGAGGAGCTCCTACGGGCAGTACTTC. It translates to CASSQDTSGRSSYGQYF.

This clonotype was observed a handful of times. The chain is built from TRBV11-1 and TRBJ2-5, with D perhaps matching TRBD1 or TRBD2 (5 bases each). The V gene's germline CDR1 is SGHAT and CDR2 FQDESV (reference sequence). The CDR3 is 15 residues long. V dropped 3 bases and J dropped 5 bases, with 16 bases sitting between them. CDR3 bases: TGTGCCAGCAGCTTTTGGTTTGGGGGTAACGAGACCCAGTACTTC. Its translation: CASSFWFGGNETQYF. Looking up the rest from reference TRBV11-1 and TRBJ2-5 gives the full variable domain: EAEVAQSPRYKITEKSQAVAFWCDPISGHATLYWYRQILGQGPELLVQFQDESVVDDSQLPKDRFSAERLKGVDSTLKIQPAELGDSAMYLCASSFWFGGNETQYFGPGTRLLVL.

Only a few counts were recorded for this clonotype. The CDR3, as DNA: TGTGCCAGCAGTTTAGCCGGGACAGAACTCACAGATACGCAGTATTTT. Translated, it gives CASSLAGTELTDTQYF. The chain links TRBV12-3 or TRBV12-4 to TRBJ2-3; 7 nucleotides align to TRBD1. Trimming removed 0 bases from V and 2 bases from J; junction bases left unmatched: 5. CDR3 size: 16 residues.

This clonotype has just a few counts. The chain uses TRBV20-1 and TRBJ2-7, with 12 positions matching TRBD2. CDR1 and CDR2 from the germline V gene are DFQATT and SNEGSKA (reference sequence). Trimming took 1 base from V and 4 from J; bases not matched to a gene: 11. The CDR3 has 17 residues. The CDR3 region is CSARVPLAGGPRYEQYF. In DNA form, the CDR3 reads TGCAGTGCTAGAGTTCCTCTAGCGGGGGGGCCTAGGTACGAGCAGTACTTC.

The genes are TRBV10-3 and TRBJ1-1, with unresolved D. The V end was cut by 0 bases, the J end by 1 base, with 9 bases between. The germline V gene has CDR1 ENHRY and CDR2 SYGVKD. CDR3 length: 15 residues. The CDR3: CAISESAAENTEAFF. CDR3 coding DNA: TGTGCCATCAGTGAGTCCGCCGCCGAGAACACTGAAGCTTTCTTT.

The sample holds a few counts of this clonotype. The J gene is TRBJ2-1, the V gene TRBV24-1; the D is unclear. This CDR3 comprises 13 residues. Trimming left V 6 bases short and J 3 bases short, with 8 bases between. The germline CDR1 and CDR2 sequences are KGHDR and SFDVKD. DNA of the CDR3: TGTGCCACCAGTCAGGCCGACTACAATGAGCAGTTCTTC. Translation: CATSQADYNEQFF.

This clonotype was detected many times. V is TRBV5-6 and J is TRBJ2-1; 9 nucleotides match TRBD2. CDR3 length equals 15 residues. V gave up 3 bases and J gave up 3 bases; unmatched junction bases: 4. Per the germline V gene, CDR1 is SGHDT and CDR2 is YYEEEE. CDR3 region: CASSSLAGNYNEQFF. DNA for the CDR3: TGTGCCAGCAGCTCGCTAGCGGGGAACTACAATGAGCAGTTCTTC.

The CDR3 sequence is CASSRSISRSSYEQYF. The DNA for the CDR3 is TGTGCCAGCAGCCGGAGTATTAGCCGGAGCTCCTACGAGCAGTACTTC. The rearrangement joins TRBV3-1 to TRBJ2-7; no clear D gene. The CDR3 sequence is 16 residues long. Trimming left V 4 bases short and J 0 bases short, with 16 bases between. CDR1 LGHDT and CDR2 YNNKEL come from the germline V gene (reference sequence).

On this clonotype itself: Its ends do not fully match the called genes, so a read error is possible. The chain uses TRBV6-5 and TRBJ2-7, with 9 bases aligning to TRBD1. There are 14 residues in the CDR3. Germline V CDR1 and CDR2: MNHEY, SVGAGI. The CDR3 here is CAGSKGQGIDEQYF. CDR3 nucleotides: TGTGCCGGCAGTAAGGGACAGGGTATCGACGAGCAGTACTTC.

This clonotype was seen repeatedly, ten times or more. This chain links TRBV11-2 with TRBJ2-1; TRBD2 is a possible D gene (6 bases). From germline, CDR1 is SGHAT and CDR2 FQNNGV. V lost 5 bases and J lost 5, with 7 bases in between. The CDR3 sequence is 12 residues long. CDR3 DNA: TGTGCCAGCAGCACTAGCAACAATGAGCAGTTCTTC. Residues: CASSTSNNEQFF.

This clonotype was detected only a few times. The gene calls are TRBV9 and TRBJ2-1; D remains unclear. Trimming removed 3 bases at V and 8 bases at J, with 9 bases between. Germline values: CDR1 SGDLS, CDR2 YYNGEE. The CDR3 is 12 residues long. The DNA for the CDR3 is TGTGCCAGCAGCGCATCCTGGGATGAGCAGTTCTTC. This encodes CASSASWDEQFF.

This clonotype was recorded a few times. V is TRBV5-5 and J is TRBJ2-5; D is ambiguous. The CDR3 is made up of 14 amino acids. Germline loops: CDR1 SGHKS, CDR2 YYEKEE (reference sequence). Trimming cost V 4 bases and J 0 bases, with 10 bases left between them. The CDR3 here is CASSIGPNQETQYF. CDR3 coding DNA: TGTGCCAGCAGCATTGGGCCAAACCAAGAGACCCAGTACTTC.

This clonotype has more than one count but fewer than ten. This sequence joins TRBV6-2 or TRBV6-3 and TRBJ1-3; D might be TRBD1 (6 bases). Germline loops: CDR1 MNHEY, CDR2 SVGEGT. Trimming took 8 bases from V and 0 from J, leaving 14 bases between them. This CDR3 region has 15 residues. The CDR3 region is CASGKDRSSGNTIYF. The CDR3 DNA follows: TGTGCCAGCGGAAAGGACAGAAGCTCTGGAAACACCATATATTTT.

The sample holds a few counts of this clonotype. V gene TRBV24-1 combines with J gene TRBJ2-7; D is possibly TRBD2 (6 bases). V lost 2 bases and J 0 bases, leaving 7 bases between the germline ends. The CDR3 consists of 14 residues. Germline loops: CDR1 KGHDR, CDR2 SFDVKD. CDR3 amino acids: CATSDSGSSYEQYF. DNA for the CDR3: TGTGCCACCAGTGATTCCGGGAGCTCCTACGAGCAGTACTTC.

The chain combines TRBV10-3 with TRBJ1-1; 8 nucleotides match TRBD1. J gave up 2 bases and V 3 bases, and 2 bases lay outside the gene matches. The CDR3 sequence is 14 residues long. Germline V gene data show CDR1 as ENHRY and CDR2 as SYGVKD. CDR3 DNA sequence: TGTGCCATCAGTGAAGGACAGGGAAACACTGAAGCTTTCTTT. This translates into CAISEGQGNTEAFF.

This clonotype was seen a handful of times. The chain recombines TRBV14 with TRBJ2-1, with D possibly being TRBD2 (6 bases). With 4 bases removed from V and 6 bases from J, the gap between germline ends came to 16 bases. Per germline, CDR1 SGHDN and CDR2 FVKESK. This CDR3 spans 15 amino acids. The CDR3 sequence is CASSRGVGQVNEQFF. The DNA for the CDR3 is TGTGCCAGCAGCCGGGGGGTGGGGCAGGTCAATGAGCAGTTCTTC.

V and J are TRBV20-1 and TRBJ2-3; D ambiguous. Trimming left V 5 bases short and J 0 bases short, with 15 bases between. CDR1 and CDR2 from the germline V gene are DFQATT and SNEGSKA (reference sequence). The CDR3 contains 15 residues. CDR3 bases: TGCAGTGCTCAATCTCCGACGGAAAGCACAGATACGCAGTATTTT. Amino acids: CSAQSPTESTDTQYF.